Listed here is a single TCR beta chain. The data originate from a study of blood T cell repertoires in COVID-19. In the authors' workflow: Researchers report that nucleated cell counts were estimated from reference gene primer amplification. TCRdb's copy holds only in-frame clones and misses some; the assay was immunoSEQ multiplex PCR. V, J and clone size are taken as reported in that table, and D and trimming were inferred from the DNA itself. The sample comprises 300,000 to 400,000 clones, 85% to 95% of which are singletons, and around 3.9% rests with the top ten. Living in 24 US areas, the participants were between roughly 18 and 90 years of age. The sequencing input was PBMCs or T cells enriched from blood (not recorded which). The sequence was collected from a woman under 40 who had been exposed to COVID-19.

The CDR3 loop reads CASKPTSGGYNEQFF. The CDR3 coding sequence is TGTGCCAGTAAACCGACTAGCGGGGGCTACAATGAGCAGTTCTTC. The chain has TRBV19 and TRBJ2-1; 12 bases line up with TRBD2. V lost 7 bases to trimming and J lost 3 bases; unmatched junction nucleotides: 4. This CDR3 contains 15 residues. Germline V gene lookup returns CDR1 LNHDA and CDR2 SQIVND (reference sequence).